This is a list of T cell receptor beta chains from one sample in a study of graft-versus-host responses after intestinal transplantation. Sequenced by immunoSEQ multiplex PCR; TCRdb stores in-frame clones only, minus some. This table holds some 93,000 clones, around nine tenths found once. No antigens are known for them. The specimen was unstimulated CD8+ T cells sorted from spleen or lymph node cells, collected before intestinal transplant. These receptors were obtained from a human donor who received an intestinal transplant. CDR3s include the opening cysteine and the closing phenylalanine or tryptophan. D genes are given only for firm matches. Only part of the rows carry a size: once, few, many, or a class if the clone is expanded.

d_call j_call v_call clone_size cdr3_nt cdr3_aa
NA TRBJ2-7 TRBV4-3 NA TGCGCCAGCAGCCAAGATCAGGACTCCTACGAGCAGTACTTC CASSQDQDSYEQYF
TRBD1 TRBJ1-4 TRBV29-1 few TGCAGCGTTGAGTTAGCGGGACAGAGTAATGAAAAACTGTTTTTT CSVELAGQSNEKLFF
NA TRBJ2-5 TRBV30 NA TGTGCCTGCGGGGAGACCCAGTACTTC CACGETQYF
TRBD2 TRBJ2-3 TRBV27 few TGTGCCAGCAGTACCCCGGGAGCGGGAGGACTCACAGATACGCAGTATTTT CASSTPGAGGLTDTQYF
TRBD1 TRBJ1-4 TRBV2 NA TGTGCCAGCAGTACCACGACAGGGGGTATTAATGAAAAACTGTTTTTT CASSTTTGGINEKLFF
NA TRBJ1-2 TRBV6-1 once TGTGCCAGCAGTGAAGCGGGCAGGATCTATGGCTACACCTTC CASSEAGRIYGYTF
NA TRBJ1-1 TRBV5-1 NA TGCGCCAGCAGCTTGGCCGGGGGTTTGGACACTGAAGCTTTCTTT CASSLAGGLDTEAFF
TRBD1 TRBJ2-7 TRBV19 NA TGTGCCAGTAGTATAGCCGGGACAGGGGGCTACGAGCAGTACTTC CASSIAGTGGYEQYF
NA TRBJ1-2 TRBV7-9 once TGTGCCAGCAGCTGGGCTGATGGCTACACCTTC CASSWADGYTF
TRBD1 TRBJ1-4 TRBV30 few TGTGCCTTATCACAACAGGGGATGGGGAATGAAAAACTGTTTTTT CALSQQGMGNEKLFF
NA TRBJ2-5 TRBV14 NA TGTGCCAGCAGCCAAGATTGGGGGGGCTGGGAGACCCAGTACTTC CASSQDWGGWETQYF
TRBD1 TRBJ2-5 TRBV5-1 NA TGCGCCAGCAGCATCGACAGGGTCCAAGAGACCCAGTACTTC CASSIDRVQETQYF
NA TRBJ1-3 TRBV2 NA TGTGCCAGCAGCCCGGGTGTTGCTGGAAACACCATATATTTT CASSPGVAGNTIYF
TRBD1 TRBJ2-1 TRBV19 NA TGTGCCAGTAGTATAGGTGGGACAGGGGGCGACTACAATGAGCAGTTCTTC CASSIGGTGGDYNEQFF
TRBD1 TRBJ2-3 TRBV28 NA TGTGCCAGCAGTCCGGGACAGAGCACAGATACGCAGTATTTT CASSPGQSTDTQYF
TRBD1 TRBJ1-2 TRBV2 NA TGTGCCAGCAGTCGACAGGGGGCGCGGGATGGCTACACCTTC CASSRQGARDGYTF